The subject of this entry is one T cell receptor (beta chain). TCRdb keeps only in-frame clones here, not all; method: immunoSEQ multiplex PCR. This table holds around 100,000 clones, 91% found once. These data come from a study of OX40 agonist ivuxolimab in advanced cancers. Across the study: Participants averaged about 66 years of age (range 23 to 79) and were around 85% male.

This CDR3 contains 16 residues. Trimming cost V 5 bases and J 0 bases, with 13 bases left between them. Germline V CDR1 and CDR2: KGHSH, LQKENI. This sequence was found in an adult with an advanced solid tumor such as melanoma, head and neck, liver or kidney cancer. Source: CD4+ or CD8+ T cells sorted from blood, taken in a trial of the OX40 agonist ivuxolimab. The chain recombines TRBV18 with TRBJ1-4, with a weak D call TRBD1 (5 bases). This CDR3 is CASSSNRGATNEKLFF. The CDR3 DNA reads TGTGCCAGCTCATCGAACCGGGGCGCAACTAATGAAAAACTGTTTTTT.